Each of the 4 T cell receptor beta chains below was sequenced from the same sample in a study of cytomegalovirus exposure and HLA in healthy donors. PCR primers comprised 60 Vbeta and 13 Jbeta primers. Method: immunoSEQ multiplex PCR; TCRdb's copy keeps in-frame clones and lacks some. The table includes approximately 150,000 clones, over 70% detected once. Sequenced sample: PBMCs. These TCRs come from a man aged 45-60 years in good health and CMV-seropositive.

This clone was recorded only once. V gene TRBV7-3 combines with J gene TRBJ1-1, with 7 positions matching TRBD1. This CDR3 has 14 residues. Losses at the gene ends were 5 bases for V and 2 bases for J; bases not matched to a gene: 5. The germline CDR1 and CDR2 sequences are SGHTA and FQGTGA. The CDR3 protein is CASSPDRDNTEAFF. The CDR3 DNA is TGTGCCAGCAGCCCAGACAGGGACAACACTGAAGCTTTCTTT. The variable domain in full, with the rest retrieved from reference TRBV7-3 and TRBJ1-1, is GAGVSQTPSNKVTEKGKYVELRCDPISGHTALYWYRQSLGQGPEFLIYFQGTGAADDSGLPNDRFFAVRPEGSVSTLKIQRTERGDSAVYLCASSPDRDNTEAFFGQGTRLTVV.

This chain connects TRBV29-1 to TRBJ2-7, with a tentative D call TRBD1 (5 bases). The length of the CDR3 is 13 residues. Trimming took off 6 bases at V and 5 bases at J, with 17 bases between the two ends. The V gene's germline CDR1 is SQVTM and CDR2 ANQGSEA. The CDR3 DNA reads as TGCAGCGTGGCATCAGGGATAAGGGACGAGCAGTACTTC. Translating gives CSVASGIRDEQYF.

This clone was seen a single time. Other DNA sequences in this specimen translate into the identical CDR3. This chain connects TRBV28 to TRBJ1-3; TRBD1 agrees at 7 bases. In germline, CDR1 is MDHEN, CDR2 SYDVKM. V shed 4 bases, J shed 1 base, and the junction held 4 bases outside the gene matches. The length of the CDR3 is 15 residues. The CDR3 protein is CASSSGTASGNTIYF. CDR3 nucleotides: TGTGCCAGCAGTTCTGGGACAGCATCTGGAAACACCATATATTTT.

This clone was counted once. The CDR3 here is CATSDSVRTEAFF. The CDR3 bases are TGTGCCACTTCCGACAGCGTGAGAACTGAAGCTTTCTTT. The V call is TRBV6-6, the J call TRBJ1-1, with a tentative D call TRBD1 (5 bases). Deletions cut 10 bases from V and 5 bases from J, with 17 bases between. CDR1 is MNHNY and CDR2 is SVGAGI in the germline V gene (reference sequence). The CDR3 sequence is 13 residues long.